Listed below are T cell receptor beta chains from one sample, sequenced in a study of T cells in Graves' hyperthyroidism and ophthalmopathy. TCRdb used MiXCR to reprocess the multiplex PCR reads, holding one entry per CDR3 protein. The table lists approximately 370,000 distinct CDR3 sequences, approximately 17% of them singletons, with approximately 33% in the top ten. What was sequenced was blood. The receptors come from a woman aged 25 to 45 with Graves' hyperthyroidism that later progressed to Graves' ophthalmopathy. The CDR3 runs from the conserved cysteine through the conserved F or W. A D gene is named only where the DNA matches it firmly. Some rows have no size entry. The others give once, few or many, or a class for an expanded clone.

D gene | J gene | clone size | V gene | CDR3 DNA | CDR3 protein
TRBD1 | TRBJ1-2 | many | TRBV11-1 | TGTGCCAGCAGCTTAGCGGGACAGAAGATCGGCTACACCTTC | CASSLAGQKIGYTF
. | TRBJ2-7 | many | TRBV10-3 | TGTGCCATCAGTGAGTCGGTAGGTGGAACCTACGAGCAGTACTTC | CAISESVGGTYEQYF
. | TRBJ1-1 | many | TRBV7-9 | TGTGCCAGCAACCAAGGCGGGTCGGCCCCAGAAGCTTTCTTT | CASNQGGSAPEAFF
. | TRBJ1-6 | many | TRBV10-3 | TGTGCCATCAGTGAGGGGGAAGGTTCACCCCTCCACTTT | CAISEGEGSPLHF
. | TRBJ1-5 | . | TRBV3-1 | TGTGCCAGCAGCCAAGGCACCATTCAGCCCCAGCATTTT | CASSQGTIQPQHF
. | TRBJ1-1 | many | TRBV6-1 | TGTGCCAGCTCCCTGAGGATATCTCCTGAAGCTTTCTTT | CASSLRISPEAFF
. | TRBJ2-3 | many | TRBV28 | TGTGCCAGCAGTCTGGGGAATACGCAGTATTTT | CASSLGNTQYF
. | TRBJ1-5 | few | TRBV7-2 | TGTGCCAGCAGCTTAGTCAGGGGCAATCAGCCCCAGCATTTT | CASSLVRGNQPQHF
. | TRBJ2-1 | many | TRBV19 | TGTGCCAGTAGTATCGGGGGTGGCTCCTACAATGAGCAGTTCTTC | CASSIGGGSYNEQFF
TRBD1 | TRBJ1-6 | . | TRBV9 | TGTGCCAGCAGCGTAGCGGGACAGGGTCGGCATAATTCACCCCTCCTCTTT | CASSVAGQGRHNSPLLF
TRBD1 | TRBJ2-1 | . | TRBV2 | TGTGCCAGCAGTACCGGGACAGGGATCTACAATGAGCAGTTCTTC | CASSTGTGIYNEQFF
TRBD1 | TRBJ1-2 | many | TRBV6-1 | TGTGCCAGCAGTGACGGGACAGGGCGGTCCTATGGCTACACCTTC | CASSDGTGRSYGYTF
. | TRBJ1-5 | . | TRBV29-1 | TGCAGCGTTAAGAGTAGGGATTTCCAGCATTTT | CSVKSRDFQHF
TRBD2 | TRBJ2-2 | many | TRBV12-3/TRBV12-4 | TGTGCCAGCAGTGGACTAGCGGGAGGCGTGGTCGGGGAGCTGTTTTTT | CASSGLAGGVVGELFF
TRBD1 | TRBJ1-4 | . | TRBV29-1 | TGCAGCGTTGAAGATCTTACAGGGGGACCTGAAAAACTGTTTTTT | CSVEDLTGGPEKLFF
. | TRBJ1-5 | many | TRBV24-1 | TGTGCCACCAGTGAGGGAGGGCTTCAGCCCCAGCATTTT | CATSEGGLQPQHF
. | TRBJ1-4 | many | TRBV15 | TGTGCCACCAGCAGAGTCCGAGGGGCAGGTGAAAAACTGTTTTTT | CATSRVRGAGEKLFF
TRBD1 | TRBJ1-2 | few | TRBV4-1 | TGCGCCAGCAGCCCAAAGGACAGGGGGCTTGATAACTATGGCTACACCTTC | CASSPKDRGLDNYGYTF
. | TRBJ2-7 | few | TRBV29-1 | TGCAGCGTCTTGACACCGACCTCCTACGAGCAGTACTTC | CSVLTPTSYEQYF
TRBD2 | TRBJ2-7 | many | TRBV12-3/TRBV12-4 | TGTGCCAGCAGTTTAACTAGCGGGAGTTCCTACGAGCAGTACTTC | CASSLTSGSSYEQYF
TRBD1 | TRBJ2-3 | few | TRBV29-1 | TGCAGCGTTGAAAAGACAGGGAGCACAGATACGCAGTATTTT | CSVEKTGSTDTQYF
. | TRBJ2-1 | . | TRBV15 | TGTGCCACCAGCAGAGTAGGGGAGCAGTTCTTC | CATSRVGEQFF
TRBD1 | TRBJ2-2 | . | TRBV5-5 | TGTGCCAGCAGCTTAGAGGGGGCTCGTACCGGGGAGCTGTTTTTT | CASSLEGARTGELFF
. | TRBJ2-2 | many | TRBV4-1 | TGCGCCAGCAGCCAAGGACTAGCGAACACCGGGGAGCTGTTTTTT | CASSQGLANTGELFF
. | TRBJ2-1 | . | TRBV6-1 | TGTGCCAGCAGTCCTACTGGGGAGGCCTACAATGAGCAGTTCTTC | CASSPTGEAYNEQFF
TRBD2 | TRBJ2-2 | many | TRBV5-1 | TGCGCCAGCAGCTTCTTTATAGCGGGAGGGCCGAACGGGGAGCTGTTTTTT | CASSFFIAGGPNGELFF
. | TRBJ2-1 | few | TRBV28 | TGTGCCAGCAGTTATGACTTCAGCTACAATGAGCAGTTCTTC | CASSYDFSYNEQFF
. | TRBJ2-1 | many | TRBV5-1 | TGCGCCAGCAGCTTACAAGCAATAGCCGCCAATGAGCAGTTCTTC | CASSLQAIAANEQFF
TRBD1 | TRBJ1-5 | few | TRBV28 | TGTGCCAGCAGTTCCATATGGACAGGGAGATTCCAGCCCCAGCATTTT | CASSSIWTGRFQPQHF
. | TRBJ2-1 | few | TRBV9 | TGTGCCAGCAGCGCAGATGACAGCTCCTACAATGAGCAGTTCTTC | CASSADDSSYNEQFF
TRBD2 | TRBJ2-7 | once | TRBV7-2 | TGTGCCAGCAGCTTAGTGCTAGCGGGGGAGTTTTTGTCCTACGAGCAGTACTTC | CASSLVLAGEFLSYEQYF
. | TRBJ2-1 | many | TRBV12-3/TRBV12-4 | TGTGCCAGCAGTGTAGGGACCCACAATGAGCAGTTCTTC | CASSVGTHNEQFF
. | TRBJ1-2 | many | TRBV30 | TGTGCCCTGACCGTGAGGAGGACAGATGGCTACACCTTC | CALTVRRTDGYTF
. | TRBJ1-1 | once | TRBV19 | TGTGCCAGTAGTATGGGAGCAAGGAACACTGAAGCTTTCTTT | CASSMGARNTEAFF
TRBD1 | TRBJ1-2 | many | TRBV6-1 | TGTGCCAGCCGGAGTGGACAGGGAGGCCTCTATGGCTACACCTTC | CASRSGQGGLYGYTF
. | TRBJ1-5 | many | TRBV27 | TGTGCCAGCAGTTTAGGGCAGGGTCGTCAGCCCCAGCATTTT | CASSLGQGRQPQHF